In this sample, the clone carrying this TCR beta chain turned up once. The antigen remains unidentified. These data originate in a study of shared clonotypes between healthy human individuals. Study-level findings and limits: Naive CD4 clonotype sharing across a few donors was approximately 5%. The generation probabilities recorded for non-shared clonotypes fell below those of clonotypes shared by all four donors.

The naive CD8 population came from CD45RO-negative cells selected for CCR7, without terminally differentiated effector memory CD45RA+ cells. Clones were sequenced by immunoSEQ multiplex PCR, and TCRdb holds only the in-frame ones, with some missing. Of around 2,100,000 clones listed, roughly 95% are singletons. J lost 13 bases, V lost 5 bases, and 20 bases had no gene match. The germline V gene has CDR1 PRHDT and CDR2 FYEKMQ (reference sequence). This CDR3 is 16 amino acids long. Material for sequencing was naive CD8+ T cells sorted from blood. J is TRBJ2-5 and V is TRBV13; 9 bases align to TRBD2. This receptor was identified in a man younger than 30 in good health. The CDR3 spells CASSPPDLAGIQPTYF. CDR3 nucleotide sequence: TGTGCCAGCAGCCCTCCGGATCTAGCGGGAATCCAACCGACGTACTTC.